This T cell receptor (beta chain) originates from a study of shared clonotypes between healthy human individuals. Overall study results and limits: The study found lower generation probabilities in non-shared clonotypes than in those shared by all four donors.

CD45RO-negative, CCR7-positively selected cells formed the naive CD8 fraction, excluding terminally differentiated effector memory CD45RA+ cells. Notes on this clone: What it binds is unknown.

Several immunoSEQ 96-well plates shared each subset's DNA, each plate a replicate. It was around 190 ng DNA, approximately 30,000 T cell genomes, that sorted-subset replicate PCRs used. Generated by immunoSEQ multiplex PCR, the TCRdb table keeps only in-frame clones and is missing some. The sample holds around 2.1 million clones, about 93% seen once. This CDR3 contains 16 residues. Germline V gene data show CDR1 as MGHRA and CDR2 as YSYEKL. The J segment lost 2 bases and the V segment lost 2 bases, leaving 7 bases of the junction unmatched. The V call is TRBV4-1, the J call TRBJ2-3, with TRBD2 matching 7 bases. The specimen sequenced was naive CD8+ T cells from PBMCs. This TCR was recovered from a man between 18 and 29 years old in good health. Some clones in this sample may be carry-over from other donors' samples. CDR3 region: CASSQPGRKITDTQYF. In DNA form, the CDR3 reads TGCGCCAGCAGCCAACCCGGGAGGAAAATCACAGATACGCAGTATTTT.